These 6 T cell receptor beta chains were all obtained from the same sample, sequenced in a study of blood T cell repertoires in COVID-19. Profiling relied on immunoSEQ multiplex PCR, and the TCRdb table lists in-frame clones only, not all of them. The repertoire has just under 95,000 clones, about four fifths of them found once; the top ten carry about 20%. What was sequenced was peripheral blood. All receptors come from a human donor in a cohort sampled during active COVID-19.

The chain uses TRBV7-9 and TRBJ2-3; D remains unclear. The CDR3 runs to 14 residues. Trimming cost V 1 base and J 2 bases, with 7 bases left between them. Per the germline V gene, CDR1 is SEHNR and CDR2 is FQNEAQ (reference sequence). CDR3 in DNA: TGTGCCAGCAGCTTAGACGGGTCCACAGATACGCAGTATTTT. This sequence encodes CASSLDGSTDTQYF.

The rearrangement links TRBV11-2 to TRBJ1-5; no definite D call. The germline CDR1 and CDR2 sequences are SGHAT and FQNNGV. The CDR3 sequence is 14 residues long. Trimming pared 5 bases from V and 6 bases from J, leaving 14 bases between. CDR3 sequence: CASSPAGRGQPQHF. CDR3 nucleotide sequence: TGTGCCAGCAGCCCCGCCGGCCGGGGTCAGCCCCAGCATTTT.

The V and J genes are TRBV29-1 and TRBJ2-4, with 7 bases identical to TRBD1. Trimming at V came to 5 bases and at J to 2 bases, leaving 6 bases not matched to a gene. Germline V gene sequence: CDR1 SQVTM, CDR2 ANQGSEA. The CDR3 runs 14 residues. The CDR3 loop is CSVRQGYSKNIQYF. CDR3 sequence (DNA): TGCAGCGTTCGACAGGGATACTCCAAAAACATTCAGTACTTC. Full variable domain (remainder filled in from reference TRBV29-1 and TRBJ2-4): SAVISQKPSRDICQRGTSLTIQCQVDSQVTMMFWYRQQPGQSLTLIATANQGSEATYESGFVIDKFPISRPNLTFSTLTVSNMSPEDSSIYLCSVRQGYSKNIQYFGAGTRLSVL.

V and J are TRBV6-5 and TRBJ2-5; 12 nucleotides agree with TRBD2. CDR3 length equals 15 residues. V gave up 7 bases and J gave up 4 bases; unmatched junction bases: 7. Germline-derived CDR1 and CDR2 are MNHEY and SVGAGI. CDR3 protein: CASIISGLAGETQYF. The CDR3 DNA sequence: TGTGCCAGCATCATCTCGGGACTAGCGGGAGAGACCCAGTACTTC.

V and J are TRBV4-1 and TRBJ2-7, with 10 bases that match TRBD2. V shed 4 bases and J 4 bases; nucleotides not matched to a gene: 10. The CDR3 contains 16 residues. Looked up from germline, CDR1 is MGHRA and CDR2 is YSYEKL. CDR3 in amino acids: CASSPLLAGIFYEQYF. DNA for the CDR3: TGCGCCAGCAGCCCACTACTAGCGGGAATATTTTACGAGCAGTACTTC.

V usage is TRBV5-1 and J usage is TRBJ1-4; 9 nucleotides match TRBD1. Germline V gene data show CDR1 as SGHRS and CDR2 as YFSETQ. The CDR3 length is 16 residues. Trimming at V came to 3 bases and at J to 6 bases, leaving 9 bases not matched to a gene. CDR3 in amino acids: CASSYRYRGRDEKLFF. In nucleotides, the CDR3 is TGCGCCAGCAGCTACCGTTACAGGGGGCGCGATGAAAAACTGTTTTTT.